The clone carrying this T cell receptor (beta chain) has at least ten counts. The second PCR ran about 6 to 11 cycles with a sample-barcoded 5' primer and J-beta primers. MiXCR, run by TCRdb on the 5' RACE reads, gives a single entry per CDR3 protein. The sample shows roughly 560,000 distinct CDR3 sequences, less than 25% of them seen only once. These data come from a study of blood T cells in healthy people across ages. Study-level information: With template switching, about one barcoded beta molecule was captured per two T cells.

With 2 bases removed from V and 5 bases from J, the gap between germline ends came to 9 bases. The CDR3 is 13 amino acids. Looked up from germline, CDR1 is KGHSH and CDR2 is LQKENI. The same data also contributed to another study, on T cells of mothers and their children.

This receptor was identified in a boy under 18 in good health. This chain connects TRBV18 to TRBJ2-5, with D perhaps TRBD2 (6 bases). Sequenced: blood. The CDR3: CASSPIGGETQYF. Written as DNA, the CDR3 is TGTGCCAGCTCACCAATAGGAGGGGAGACCCAGTACTTC. The complete variable domain, with remaining parts taken from reference TRBV18 and TRBJ2-5, reads NAGVMQNPRHLVRRRGQEARLRCSPMKGHSHVYWYRQLPEEGLKFMVYLQKENIIDESGMPKERFSAEFPKEGPSILRIQQVVRGDSAAYFCASSPIGGETQYFGPGTRLLVL.